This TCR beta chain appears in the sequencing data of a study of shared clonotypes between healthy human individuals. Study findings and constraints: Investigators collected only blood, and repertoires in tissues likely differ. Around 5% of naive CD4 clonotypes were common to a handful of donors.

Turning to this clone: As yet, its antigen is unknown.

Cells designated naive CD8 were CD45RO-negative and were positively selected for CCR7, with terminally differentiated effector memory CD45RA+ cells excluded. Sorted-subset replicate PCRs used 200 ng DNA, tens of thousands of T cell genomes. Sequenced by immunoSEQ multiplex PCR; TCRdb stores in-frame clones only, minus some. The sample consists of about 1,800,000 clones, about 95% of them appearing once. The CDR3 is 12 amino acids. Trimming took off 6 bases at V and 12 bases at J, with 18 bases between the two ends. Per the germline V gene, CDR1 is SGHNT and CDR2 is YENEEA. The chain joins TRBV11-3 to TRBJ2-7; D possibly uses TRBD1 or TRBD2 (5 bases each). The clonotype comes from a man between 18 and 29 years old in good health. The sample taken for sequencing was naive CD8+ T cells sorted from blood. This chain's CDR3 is CASRPWDGILYF. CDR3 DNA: TGTGCCAGCAGGCCTTGGGACGGGATTTTGTACTTC.